This TCR beta chain is drawn from a study of T-cell reconstitution after alpha-beta-depleted transplantation in children. This sample's TCRbeta library carried unique molecular identifier barcodes. TCRdb fed the PCR reads into MiXCR, producing one record per CDR3 protein. This table holds about half a million distinct CDR3 sequences, approximately 13% found once. This clonotype occurred many times. The germline V and J ends were trimmed by 6 bases and 6 bases, with 13 bases remaining between them. The CDR3 covers 13 residues. This specimen consisted of PBMCs from the stem cell graft donor, obtained from the stem cell graft. This clonotype was obtained from a human donor who donated a stem cell graft to a child with combined immunodeficiency. The genes are TRBV12-3 or TRBV12-4 and TRBJ2-3; D might be TRBD2 (5 bases). CDR3: CASSQLEADTQYF. Written as DNA, the CDR3 is TGTGCCAGCAGCCAACTAGAGGCGGATACGCAGTATTTT.